Shown below are 31 T cell receptor beta chains from a single sample sequenced in a study of metastatic and nonmetastatic thyroid tumors. Ahead of thyroid surgery, no patient had received treatment of any kind. MiXCR reprocessed the PCR reads for TCRdb. Of under 50,000 clones listed, roughly 28% are singletons. Sequenced input: blood. The receptors shown here come from a male donor with papillary thyroid cancer or a benign thyroid nodule (not recorded which). Some clones in this sample may be carry-over from other donors' samples.

This clone has only a few counts. The chain couples TRBV25-1 to TRBJ2-1; 10 nucleotides line up with TRBD2. Germline CDR1 reads MGHDK; CDR2 reads SYGVNS. The CDR3 length is 17 residues. Germline trimming cut 6 bases from V and 6 bases from J; bases unmatched to any gene: 14. DNA of the CDR3: TGTGCCAGCAGCTTAATAGCGGGAGGACTTAGAAGCAATGAGCAGTTCTTC. Protein: CASSLIAGGLRSNEQFF.

The rearrangement joins TRBV10-3 to TRBJ2-7; D not certain. Germline V gene sequence: CDR1 ENHRY, CDR2 SYGVKD. Deletions cut 2 bases from V and 2 bases from J, with 7 bases between. This CDR3 spans 13 amino acids. CDR3 in DNA: TGTGCCATCAGTGAGGGGAAGGCCTACGAGCAGTACTTC. It is translated as CAISEGKAYEQYF.

The chain carries TRBV5-8 and TRBJ1-2; tentatively, D is TRBD1 (5 bases). Germline CDR1 is SGHTS and CDR2 is YDEGEE. The CDR3 is 15 amino acids. V dropped 2 bases and J dropped 5 bases, with 16 bases sitting between them. DNA for the CDR3: TGTGCCAGCAGCTTTGACAGAACCAGTGGGTATGGCTACACCTTC. Amino acid sequence: CASSFDRTSGYGYTF.

The rearrangement joins TRBV6-8 to TRBJ2-2, with 10 bases identical to TRBD1. Looked up from germline, CDR1 is MNHGY and CDR2 is SAAAGT. With V trimmed by 2 bases and J by 0 bases, 9 bases remained unmatched. This CDR3 spans 19 amino acids. The CDR3: CASSYPGDRGLANTGELFF. In DNA, the CDR3 is TGTGCCAGCAGTTACCCCGGGGACAGGGGATTAGCGAACACCGGGGAGCTGTTTTTT.

This clone was found many times. At one end the junction does not follow the germline gene, possibly because of a read error. The gene calls are TRBV7-9 and TRBJ2-7; 9 bases map to TRBD1. Germline V gene sequence: CDR1 SEHNR, CDR2 FQNEAQ (reference sequence). The CDR3 consists of 14 residues. The CDR3 sequence is CASSPQGAFYEQHF. The CDR3, as DNA: TGTGCCAGCAGCCCACAGGGGGCATTCTACGAGCAGCACTTC.

This clone was counted a few times. The chain carries TRBV19 and TRBJ1-6; no reliable D call. The CDR3 loop spans 15 amino acids. The ends were cut back, 3 bases at V and 5 bases at J, with 11 bases in the middle. Germline V gives CDR1 LNHDA, CDR2 SQIVND (reference sequence). CDR3 in DNA: TGTGCCAGTAGTATTGGTACGACGAATAATTCACCCCTCCACTTT. Amino acids: CASSIGTTNNSPLHF.

The gene calls are TRBV11-3 and TRBJ2-2; D possibly uses TRBD1 or TRBD2 (6 bases each). The CDR3 has 15 amino acids. Germline V gene lookup returns CDR1 SGHNT and CDR2 YENEEA. Trimming shortened V by 5 bases and J by 6 bases, and 16 bases separated the two germline ends. CDR3: CASSPEGGDAGELFF. CDR3 nucleotide sequence: TGTGCCAGCAGCCCAGAGGGGGGTGACGCCGGGGAGCTGTTTTTT.

This clone showed up many times. J is TRBJ1-6 and V is TRBV16, with a possible D match to TRBD1 (6 bases). V was cut by 4 bases and J by 10 bases, with 11 bases left in between. The CDR3 loop spans 13 amino acids. Germline loops: CDR1 KGHSY, CDR2 FQNENV. The DNA of the CDR3 is TGTGCCAGCAGCCGGCAGGGGTTATCACCCCTCCACTTT. Amino acid sequence: CASSRQGLSPLHF.

Ten or more counts support this clone. A clone one base away is much larger, so this may be a read error. CDR3: CASRQGTSGGREF. The CDR3 region has the DNA TGTGCCAGCCGCCAAGGGACTAGCGGGGGAAGGGAGTTC. This chain uses TRBV3-1 with TRBJ2-5; 14 bases fit TRBD2. The CDR3 totals 13 residues. Germline CDR1 and CDR2: LGHDT and YNNKEL (reference sequence).

This clone was detected only a few times. The chain is built from TRBV12-3 or TRBV12-4 and TRBJ1-2, with TRBD1 as a possible D gene (6 bases). The V end lost 8 bases, the J end lost 6 bases, and 19 bases lay between the germline ends. The CDR3 runs 14 residues. DNA of the CDR3: TGTGCCAGCCGCCAAAATACAGGGTTAAATGGCTACACCTTC. Amino acids: CASRQNTGLNGYTF.

This clone has at least ten counts. The gene calls are TRBV18 and TRBJ2-7; 8 nucleotides align to TRBD1. Germline lookup yields CDR1 KGHSH and CDR2 LQKENI. The junction had 7 bases not matched to a gene; V was cut back by 5 bases and J by 4 bases. The CDR3 has 14 amino acids. The DNA for the CDR3 is TGTGCCAGCTCAAGAGGCCAGGGGGCTTACGAGCAGTACTTC. Its protein is CASSRGQGAYEQYF. Drawing the rest from reference TRBV18 and TRBJ2-7, the complete variable domain is NAGVMQNPRHLVRRRGQEARLRCSPMKGHSHVYWYRQLPEEGLKFMVYLQKENIIDESGMPKERFSAEFPKEGPSILRIQQVVRGDSAAYFCASSRGQGAYEQYFGPGTRLTVT.

The chain uses TRBV6-1 and TRBJ1-5, with D perhaps matching TRBD1 (6 bases). CDR1 and CDR2 from the germline V gene are MNHNS and SASEGT. The CDR3 sequence is 15 residues long. V was pared by 1 base and J by 8 bases, with 15 bases between. CDR3 sequence (DNA): TGTGCCAGCAGTGAAGGGGGACATATCTATAAGCCCCAGCATTTT. It specifies CASSEGGHIYKPQHF.

CDR3 sequence: CASTRQGAQSYGYTF. As DNA, the CDR3 is TGTGCCAGCACCAGACAGGGGGCGCAAAGCTATGGCTACACCTTC. The V gene is TRBV2, the J gene TRBJ1-2, with TRBD1 matching 10 bases. Germline CDR1 SNHLY, CDR2 FYNNEI. The CDR3 length is 15 residues. After removal of 7 bases from V and 4 bases from J, the junction contained 9 bases not matched to a gene.

This clone is a singleton in its sample. The genes are TRBV5-1 and TRBJ2-3; no clear D gene. The CDR3 extends over 16 amino acids. The germline V gene encodes CDR1 SGHRS and CDR2 YFSETQ. V was cut by 4 bases and J by 0 bases, with 15 bases left in between. CDR3 nucleotides: TGCGCCAGCAGCCACAACTCGTACCCAAGCACAGATACGCAGTATTTT. Its protein product is CASSHNSYPSTDTQYF.

The chain employs TRBV9 and TRBJ2-7, with D possibly matching TRBD1 (6 bases). CDR3 length equals 14 residues. Germline loops: CDR1 SGDLS, CDR2 YYNGEE. V was cut by 4 bases and J by 7 bases, with 18 bases left in between. The CDR3 protein is CASSKQGLGFEQYF. The CDR3 region has the DNA TGTGCCAGCAGCAAACAGGGCCTGGGGTTTGAGCAGTACTTC.

This clone appeared once. The rearrangement links TRBV24-1 to TRBJ1-4; 12 positions agree with TRBD1. The germline V gene has CDR1 KGHDR and CDR2 SFDVKD. The CDR3 has 19 residues. With 0 bases clipped from V and 2 bases from J, the junction kept 6 bases outside the gene matches. Here the CDR3 DNA reads TGTGCCACCAGTGATTTGACAGGGACAGGGGGCACGACTAATGAAAAACTGTTTTTT. Protein: CATSDLTGTGGTTNEKLFF.

As to this clone: A clone one base away is much larger, so this may be a read error. V usage is TRBV24-1 and J usage is TRBJ2-7; no definite D call. The CDR3 contains 12 residues. V was shortened by 1 base and J by 6 bases, with 6 bases between the two germline ends. In germline, CDR1 is KGHDR, CDR2 SFDVKD. CDR3 protein: CATSDFGLEQYF. CDR3 DNA: TGTGCCACCAGTGATTTTGGCCTCGAGCAGTACTTC.

This clone was seen a handful of times. The chain has TRBV4-2 and TRBJ2-7; 13 bases match TRBD2. Trimming took 9 bases from V and 6 from J; bases not matched to a gene: 5. Germline values: CDR1 LGHNA, CDR2 YNFKEQ. This CDR3 has 13 residues. The CDR3 DNA is TGTGCCAGTAGGACTAGCGGGAGTGGCGAGCAGTACTTC. It specifies CASRTSGSGEQYF.

On this clone: The junction shows a germline mismatch at one end, possibly a read error. This sample also contains other DNA sequences that code for the same CDR3. V is TRBV15 and J is TRBJ1-2; D gene ambiguous. Per germline, CDR1 LNHNV and CDR2 YYDKDF (reference sequence). CDR3 size: 13 residues. The CDR3 protein is CATSRRTINGYTF. The CDR3 bases are TGCGCCACCAGCCGCCGTACAATCAATGGCTACACCTTC.

V usage is TRBV20-1 and J usage is TRBJ1-3; D unresolved. CDR3 length: 18 amino acids. Germline CDR1 and CDR2: DFQATT and SNEGSKA (reference sequence). Trimming cost V 3 bases and J 0 bases, with 21 bases left between them. The CDR3 is CSASRDGSLGLSGNTIYF. The CDR3 DNA reads as TGCAGTGCTAGTCGTGATGGGTCCCTAGGCCTCTCTGGAAACACCATATATTTT.

The V gene is TRBV6-1, the J gene TRBJ2-3; tentatively, D is TRBD2 (6 bases). From germline, CDR1 is MNHNS and CDR2 SASEGT. V lost 11 bases and J 6 bases, leaving 21 bases between the germline ends. This CDR3 spans 14 amino acids. CDR3 DNA: TGTGCCTTCAGCAGCGCGGGAACCGTCGATACGCAGTATTTT. As protein: CAFSSAGTVDTQYF.

In its sample, this clone was seen a few times. The V gene is TRBV4-2, the J gene TRBJ2-1, with a weak D call TRBD2 (6 bases). The CDR3 length is 17 residues. CDR1 is LGHNA, CDR2 YNFKEQ, per germline. The V end lost 1 base, the J end lost 7 bases, and 20 bases lay between the germline ends. The CDR3 region is CASSQVGRGRLGNEQFF. As DNA, the CDR3 is TGTGCCAGCAGCCAAGTTGGACGTGGGAGGCTGGGGAATGAGCAGTTCTTC.

This clone was picked up a small number of times. V and J are TRBV19 and TRBJ2-6; D gene ambiguous. V lost 4 bases and J lost 7, with 14 bases in between. From germline, CDR1 is LNHDA and CDR2 SQIVND (reference sequence). The CDR3 runs 15 residues. DNA of the CDR3: TGTGCCAGTAGTACGCGGACGCGGCGTGCCAACGTCCTGACTTTC. This codes for CASSTRTRRANVLTF.

The rearrangement joins TRBV6-1 to TRBJ1-1; a possible D gene is TRBD1 (5 bases). The CDR3 covers 13 residues. The germline V and J ends were trimmed by 3 bases and 4 bases, with 9 bases remaining between them. Looked up from germline, CDR1 is MNHNS and CDR2 is SASEGT. The CDR3 here is CASSDGASTEAFF. In DNA, the CDR3 is TGTGCCAGCAGTGACGGGGCTTCCACTGAAGCTTTCTTT.

This clone was counted at least ten times. This chain's CDR3 is CASSRRGANTYNEQFF. The DNA for the CDR3 is TGCGCCAGCTCCCGCCGAGGGGCTAATACCTACAATGAGCAGTTCTTC. The V gene is TRBV5-1, the J gene TRBJ2-1, with D perhaps matching TRBD1 or TRBD2 (5 bases each). Trimming removed 7 bases at V and 2 bases at J, with 19 bases between. Germline V CDR1 and CDR2: SGHRS, YFSETQ. The CDR3 runs to 16 residues. Variable domain in full (rest from reference TRBV5-1 and TRBJ2-1): KAGVTQTPRYLIKTRGQQVTLSCSPISGHRSVSWYQQTPGQGLQFLFEYFSETQRNKGNFPGRFSGRQFSNSRSEMNVSTLELGDSALYLCASSRRGANTYNEQFFGPGTRLTVL.

V gene TRBV11-3 combines with J gene TRBJ2-6; 12 bases line up with TRBD2. The CDR3 totals 20 residues. The V gene's germline CDR1 is SGHNT and CDR2 YENEEA. V gave up 1 base and J gave up 2 bases; unmatched junction bases: 9. The chain's CDR3 is CASSLGLAGEFWAGANVLTF. CDR3 DNA: TGTGCCAGCAGCTTAGGACTAGCGGGAGAGTTCTGGGCTGGGGCCAACGTCCTGACTTTC.

The gene calls are TRBV20-1 and TRBJ1-2; D is undetermined. From germline, CDR1 is DFQATT and CDR2 SNEGSKA (reference sequence). CDR3 size: 13 residues. Trimming took off 4 bases at V and 7 bases at J, with 16 bases between the two ends. CDR3 sequence (DNA): TGCAGTGCTATAACGATAAGTTTTCGTGGCTACACCTTC. The encoded protein is CSAITISFRGYTF.

This clone appeared many times. This chain joins TRBV11-2 and TRBJ1-1, with 8 bases that match TRBD1. Trimming took 5 bases from V and 5 from J; bases not matched to a gene: 13. Germline V gives CDR1 SGHAT, CDR2 FQNNGV. This CDR3 is 16 amino acids long. The CDR3 loop reads CASSPRARDRWTEAFF. The CDR3, as DNA: TGTGCCAGCAGCCCACGCGCTCGGGACAGGTGGACTGAAGCTTTCTTT.

This clone was observed a single time. CDR3 sequence: CASSQDRVQGGQPQHF. The DNA for the CDR3 is TGCGCCAGCAGCCAAGATAGGGTACAGGGTGGTCAGCCCCAGCATTTT. V is TRBV4-3 and J is TRBJ1-5; perhaps TRBD1 as D (6 bases). The CDR3 consists of 16 residues. V shed 0 bases and J shed 6 bases, with 15 bases lying between them. Germline CDR1 reads LGHNA; CDR2 reads YSLEER.

The sample holds many counts of this clone. The chain combines TRBV20-1 with TRBJ2-3, with 12 bases identical to TRBD2. Germline values: CDR1 DFQATT, CDR2 SNEGSKA (reference sequence). J lost 5 bases, V lost 5 bases, and 8 bases had no gene match. The CDR3 covers 15 residues. CDR3 residues: CSASSPGLAGDTQYF. In DNA, the CDR3 is TGCAGTGCTTCCTCCCCGGGACTAGCGGGAGATACGCAGTATTTT.

This chain uses TRBV7-2 with TRBJ1-2; D is uncertain. Germline V gene data show CDR1 as SGHTA and CDR2 as FQGNSA. V was trimmed by 1 base and J by 6 bases, leaving 9 bases between them. The CDR3 covers 13 residues. CDR3 sequence: CASSLVPGDGYTF. The CDR3 DNA reads TGTGCCAGCAGCTTAGTCCCAGGAGATGGCTACACCTTC.